This T cell receptor beta chain was found in a study of blood T cell repertoires in COVID-19 (dated by TCRdb to about 2020). A note on the overall study: Collaborator samples came from the United States, Italy and Spain and covered acute and convalescent phases of COVID-19. Samples came from the ongoing ImmuneRACE study (first 160 participants) plus 1,254 subjects from 6 global collaborators. The sample metadata nearly always contained a de-identified subject ID, COVID-19 status, age in years and sex. Where available, HLA class I and class II types were obtained from metadata supplied by the sample provider rather than from assay-based typing. The material from the prospective study consisted of cDNA or gDNA derived from T cells, B-cell-depleted T cells, or PBMCs. The repertoires were released in a freely available public database intended as a resource for research on the immune response to SARS-CoV-2. Subjects who had been exposed to COVID-19, were actively infected with it, or had recovered from it provided the deeply sampled blood TCRbeta repertoires that made up the dataset.

TCRbeta CDR3 regions were amplified from genomic DNA by means of the immunoSEQ Assay, a bias-controlled multiplex PCR. As for how the authors treated the data: Nucleated cell counts per sample were estimated from amplification of reference gene primers within the assay. To quantify the absolute abundance of each unique TCRbeta CDR3 rearrangement, sequence reads were collapsed and filtered. For each sample, productive Simpson clonality was calculated as the square root of Simpson's diversity index across productive rearrangements. TCRdb provides this immuneACCESS table in a form limited to in-frame rearrangements. Some clones are lacking; in checked studies, under half of them reflect an unresolved V gene, and why the rest are absent is not known. For V, J and clone size, that table is used; D and trimming come from the DNA. The sample records some 250,000 clones, roughly four fifths of which are singletons. The ten largest clones represent 4% to 5.5% of the sample.

Clipping removes 4 bases from V and 7 bases from J, with 5 as the unmatched junction base count. The CDR3 contains 15 residues, cysteine and phenylalanine counted. Here the CDR3 DNA is all that survives: 45 bases in frame from base 1. CDR1 and CDR2, looked up from the germline V gene (reference sequence), are SGHNT and YYREEE. Collaborating institutions collected whole blood in K2EDTA tubes following their own protocols. For TCRbeta analysis, collaborator samples were shipped as frozen whole blood, as isolated PBMCs, or as DNA extracted from either sample type. Overall study outcomes, separate from this receptor: The amount of clinical and demographic metadata varied by source and participant and was provided uncurated.

A remark on this clone: The antigen it recognizes is unknown. The input lacks base qualities; no much larger clone sits a single base away.

The V and J genes are TRBV5-4 and TRBJ2-2; the junction holds 12 bases that match TRBD2. The clonotype comes from a man aged 45-65 years with active or convalescent COVID-19. Sequenced sample: peripheral blood. The nucleotide sequence reads TGTGCCAGCAGCCGGACTAGCGGGGTGAACGGGGAGCTGTTTTTT. The resulting protein is CASSRTSGVNGELFF.